These 29 T cell receptor beta chains were all obtained from the same sample, sequenced in a study of blood T cell repertoires in COVID-19 (dated by TCRdb to about 2020). The library was obtained by the immunoSEQ multiplex PCR assay. Entries here come from immuneACCESS through TCRdb and include only in-frame sequences with V and J called. Some clones fail to appear in such tables; in the studies checked, an unresolved V gene covers under half of the shortfall, and the cause of the remainder is unknown. The table for this sample lists some 190,000 clones; roughly 87% of them were counted only once. Approximately 2.1% of the sample is taken by the ten largest. The source material was PBMCs or T cells enriched from blood (not recorded which). The origin of the receptors is a woman aged 40-49 years with acute COVID-19.

The gene calls are TRBV6-5 and TRBJ1-2; the D gene is possibly TRBD1 (6 bases). This CDR3 is 12 amino acids long. V was trimmed by 11 bases and J by 6 bases, leaving 16 bases between them. CDR1 is MNHEY, CDR2 SVGAGI, per germline. CDR3 DNA sequence: TGTGCCTCAAGAACGGGGGGCAATGGCTACACCTTC. It encodes CASRTGGNGYTF.

The chain is built from TRBV6-5 and TRBJ1-1; TRBD1 agrees at 7 bases. V lost 5 bases, J lost 2 bases, and 8 bases stayed unmatched. This CDR3 is 15 amino acids long. Germline V lookup: CDR1 MNHEY, CDR2 SVGAGI. The CDR3 protein is CASSPKGQSNTEAFF. CDR3 DNA: TGTGCCAGCAGTCCCAAGGGACAGTCCAACACTGAAGCTTTCTTT.

V usage is TRBV3-1 (or the pseudogene TRBV3-2) and J usage is TRBJ1-4; D gene unclear. Germline CDR1 is LGHDT and CDR2 is YNNKEL (reference sequence). This CDR3 region has 14 residues. V was cut by 5 bases and J by 4 bases, with 11 bases left in between. The CDR3 coding sequence is TGTGCCAGCAGCGGTCACTTAAATAATGAAAAACTGTTTTTT. It translates to CASSGHLNNEKLFF.

V is TRBV9 and J is TRBJ2-2, with a weak D call TRBD2 (5 bases). Trimming took off 4 bases at V and 6 bases at J, with 13 bases between the two ends. The CDR3 covers 14 residues. The germline V gene has CDR1 SGDLS and CDR2 YYNGEE. The CDR3 nucleotides read TGTGCCAGCAGCCCCCAGACGGGGTCCGGGGAGCTGTTTTTT. Translated, it gives CASSPQTGSGELFF.

J is TRBJ2-5 and V is TRBV7-8, with D perhaps TRBD2 (6 bases). V lost 6 bases and J lost 4, with 18 bases in between. Germline V gives CDR1 SGHVS, CDR2 FQNEAQ. The CDR3 loop spans 15 amino acids. In nucleotides, the CDR3 is TGTGCCAGCAGAAGCAACCTAGCGATGGGAGAGACCCAGTACTTC. Encoded protein: CASRSNLAMGETQYF.

The chain combines TRBV5-4 with TRBJ2-7; the D is unclear. Trimming left V 2 bases short and J 5 bases short, with 8 bases between. The germline V gene has CDR1 SGHNT and CDR2 YYREEE (reference sequence). The CDR3 extends over 12 amino acids. CDR3 loop: CASSLLFDEQYF. In DNA form, the CDR3 reads TGTGCCAGCAGCTTATTGTTCGACGAGCAGTACTTC. Variable domain in full (rest from reference TRBV5-4 and TRBJ2-7): ETGVTQSPTHLIKTRGQQVTLRCSSQSGHNTVSWYQQALGQGPQFIFQYYREEENGRGNFPPRFSGLQFPNYSSELNVNALELDDSALYLCASSLLFDEQYFGPGTRLTVT.

J is TRBJ1-1 and V is TRBV11-2; possible D gene TRBD1, 5 bases. Germline V gene sequence: CDR1 SGHAT, CDR2 FQNNGV. The CDR3 runs 16 residues. V lost 0 bases and J lost 3, with 14 bases in between. The CDR3 loop reads CASSLDPLGGDTEAFF. DNA for the CDR3: TGTGCCAGCAGCTTAGACCCCCTGGGGGGGGACACTGAAGCTTTCTTT.

CDR3 protein: CASSQDWGHGYTF. In nucleotides, the CDR3 is TGCGCCAGCAGCCAAGATTGGGGGCATGGCTACACCTTC. The gene calls are TRBV4-3 and TRBJ1-2; D might be TRBD1 (6 bases). Germline CDR1 is LGHNA and CDR2 is YSLEER. This CDR3 contains 13 residues. V was trimmed by 0 bases and J by 6 bases, leaving 8 bases between them.

V usage is TRBV27 and J usage is TRBJ2-3, with 14 bases fitting TRBD2. The CDR3 totals 16 residues. Germline V gene lookup returns CDR1 MNHEY and CDR2 SMNVEV (reference sequence). V was clipped by 5 bases and J by 4 bases; unmatched bases: 5. The CDR3 here is CASSIRTSGGPDTQYF. The CDR3 DNA follows: TGTGCCAGCAGTATCCGGACTAGCGGGGGGCCAGATACGCAGTATTTT.

A few counts support this clone. This chain links TRBV2 with TRBJ2-1; maybe TRBD1 (6 bases). V shed 5 bases and J shed 10 bases, with 15 bases lying between them. The V gene's germline CDR1 is SNHLY and CDR2 FYNNEI. This CDR3 comprises 13 residues. CDR3 protein: CASSPTGYSEQFF. DNA of the CDR3: TGTGCCAGCAGTCCCACAGGGTACTCGGAGCAGTTCTTC.

The genes are TRBV7-6 and TRBJ2-5; possibly TRBD1 for D (5 bases). The CDR3 is 15 amino acids. CDR1 and CDR2 (germline): SGHVS, FNYEAQ. The germline V and J ends were trimmed by 3 bases and 5 bases, with 16 bases remaining between them. CDR3 protein: CASSFTTVKGETQYF. The CDR3 coding sequence is TGTGCCAGCAGCTTTACAACAGTAAAGGGGGAGACCCAGTACTTC.

The J gene is TRBJ1-6, the V gene TRBV7-2; D uncertain. The CDR3 has 17 amino acids. Germline-derived CDR1 and CDR2 are SGHTA and FQGNSA. V was trimmed by 4 bases and J by 3 bases, leaving 16 bases between them. The CDR3 is CASSSPRGRDYNSPLHF. Here the CDR3 DNA reads TGTGCCAGCAGCTCCCCCAGAGGGCGCGACTATAATTCACCCCTCCACTTT.

V and J are TRBV10-3 and TRBJ1-5; a weak D match, TRBD1 (5 bases). The CDR3 extends over 14 amino acids. The germline CDR1 and CDR2 sequences are ENHRY and SYGVKD. The V end lost 4 bases, the J end lost 5 bases, and 12 bases lay between the germline ends. In DNA, the CDR3 is TGTGCCATCAGTGTTGGCGTAGGGGATCAGCCCCAGCATTTT. This sequence encodes CAISVGVGDQPQHF.

This clone was seen only once. The rearrangement uses TRBV14 and TRBJ2-7; TRBD2 is a possible D gene (6 bases). Germline CDR1 and CDR2: SGHDN and FVKESK. The V and J ends lost 3 bases and 7 bases respectively, with 13 bases between them. CDR3 length: 13 amino acids. CDR3: CASSQFGGGEQYF. The CDR3 nucleotides read TGTGCCAGCAGCCAGTTCGGAGGAGGGGAGCAGTACTTC.

This clone has only one observation. The chain has TRBV27 and TRBJ2-2, with 10 nucleotides matching TRBD1. Trimming cost V 5 bases and J 3 bases; bases outside gene matches: 6. CDR1 is MNHEY and CDR2 is SMNVEV in the germline V gene (reference sequence). This CDR3 has 16 residues. In DNA form, the CDR3 reads TGTGCCAGCAGTAGCCGGGACAGGGGATACACCGGGGAGCTGTTTTTT. Amino acids: CASSSRDRGYTGELFF.

J is TRBJ2-7 and V is TRBV4-2; 9 nucleotides align to TRBD2. From germline, CDR1 is LGHNA and CDR2 YNFKEQ. V shed 5 bases, J shed 5 bases, and the junction held 10 bases outside the gene matches. The CDR3 extends over 15 amino acids. Here the CDR3 DNA reads TGTGCCAGCAGCTCGAGCCAGGGACTAGCCCACGAGCAGTACTTC. Translating gives CASSSSQGLAHEQYF.

V and J are TRBV15 and TRBJ2-2, with no clear D. The germline CDR1 and CDR2 sequences are LNHNV and YYDKDF (reference sequence). Trimming removed 8 bases at V and 7 bases at J, with 8 bases between. The CDR3 extends over 11 amino acids. The CDR3 reads CATVLGGELFF. The CDR3 DNA reads as TGTGCCACCGTCCTCGGCGGGGAGCTGTTTTTT.

V gene TRBV6-1 combines with J gene TRBJ2-4; D is possibly TRBD1 (5 bases). The CDR3 runs 17 residues. Germline values: CDR1 MNHNS, CDR2 SASEGT. The ends were cut back, 3 bases at V and 0 bases at J, with 15 bases in the middle. DNA of the CDR3: TGTGCCAGCAGTGATAATCCAGGGAATCTAGCCAAAAACATTCAGTACTTC. It is translated as CASSDNPGNLAKNIQYF.

V and J are TRBV9 and TRBJ2-2, with 7 bases identical to TRBD2. Germline loops: CDR1 SGDLS, CDR2 YYNGEE. V shed 4 bases and J 2 bases; nucleotides not matched to a gene: 11. This CDR3 comprises 17 residues. The CDR3 loop reads CASSPPGLGVNTGELFF. CDR3 in DNA: TGTGCCAGCAGCCCCCCAGGACTAGGAGTAAACACCGGGGAGCTGTTTTTT.

The chain employs TRBV29-1 and TRBJ2-7; 10 bases line up with TRBD1. The CDR3 has 14 residues. Germline values: CDR1 SQVTM, CDR2 ANQGSEA. The ends lost 8 bases at V and 3 bases at J; junction bases unmatched: 10. CDR3 sequence reads: CSSPTGGWVYEQYF. The DNA for the CDR3 is TGCAGCTCCCCGACAGGGGGCTGGGTCTACGAGCAGTACTTC.

The chain combines TRBV3-1 (or the pseudogene TRBV3-2) with TRBJ2-1, with 11 nucleotides matching TRBD2. The CDR3 is 14 residues long. Germline loops: CDR1 LGHDT, CDR2 YNNKEL (reference sequence). V was pared by 2 bases and J by 15 bases, with 9 bases of the junction left unmatched. CDR3 protein: CASSQRTSGSIPFF. The CDR3 DNA sequence: TGTGCCAGCAGCCAACGAACTAGCGGGAGTATCCCGTTCTTC.

This rearrangement joins TRBV7-6 to TRBJ1-1, with TRBD1 matching 8 bases. The V gene's germline CDR1 is SGHVS and CDR2 FNYEAQ. This CDR3 region has 15 residues. Trimming took 8 bases from V and 0 from J; bases not matched to a gene: 8. The chain's CDR3 is CASGRQGLMNTEAFF. The CDR3 DNA sequence: TGTGCCAGCGGCCGACAGGGGCTTATGAACACTGAAGCTTTCTTT.

The J gene is TRBJ2-7, the V gene TRBV2; 8 positions match TRBD2. The ends lost 3 bases at V and 4 bases at J; junction bases unmatched: 8. The CDR3 spans 15 residues. In germline, CDR1 is SNHLY, CDR2 FYNNEI. CDR3 bases: TGTGCCAGCAGTGATAGCCTAGCGGGCATATACGAGCAGTACTTC. Amino acid sequence: CASSDSLAGIYEQYF.

A single count supports this clone. The V and J genes are TRBV28 and TRBJ1-2; D is perhaps TRBD1 (6 bases). The CDR3 contains 13 residues. Trimming stripped 8 bases from V and 1 base from J, with 11 bases between. The germline CDR1 and CDR2 sequences are MDHEN and SYDVKM. The chain's CDR3 is CASEGGFNYGYTF. CDR3 nucleotides: TGTGCCAGCGAAGGGGGTTTTAACTATGGCTACACCTTC.

The chain combines TRBV5-1 with TRBJ2-7; tentatively, D is TRBD2 (7 bases). The V gene lost 7 bases and the J gene lost 3 bases, with 17 bases spanning the gap. CDR3 length equals 14 residues. The V gene's germline CDR1 is SGHRS and CDR2 YFSETQ. Here the CDR3 DNA reads TGCGCCAGCTCAAGGGGAGGGGGGGACTACGAGCAGTACTTC. Translating gives CASSRGGGDYEQYF.

This chain joins TRBV5-1 and TRBJ1-2, with 8 bases identical to TRBD1. The J segment lost 8 bases and the V segment lost 4 bases, leaving 4 bases of the junction unmatched. The CDR3 totals 12 residues. In germline, CDR1 is SGHRS, CDR2 YFSETQ. CDR3 sequence (DNA): TGCGCCAGCAGCATACAGGGGGAGGGCTACACCTTC. Its protein product is CASSIQGEGYTF. Together with reference TRBV5-1 and TRBJ1-2, the CDR3 gives the full variable domain: KAGVTQTPRYLIKTRGQQVTLSCSPISGHRSVSWYQQTPGQGLQFLFEYFSETQRNKGNFPGRFSGRQFSNSRSEMNVSTLELGDSALYLCASSIQGEGYTFGSGTRLTVV.

The V gene is TRBV7-8, the J gene TRBJ1-5; 7 bases agree with TRBD1. Per germline, CDR1 SGHVS and CDR2 FQNEAQ. The CDR3 consists of 17 residues. V trimming: 5 bases; J trimming: 2 bases; junction bases outside the gene matches: 12. CDR3 protein: CASSRSLRDSGNQPQHF. The CDR3 region has the DNA TGTGCCAGCAGCCGCAGCCTCAGGGACAGTGGCAATCAGCCCCAGCATTTT.

V and J are TRBV19 and TRBJ2-7, with TRBD2 matching over 7 bases. The J segment lost 5 bases and the V segment lost 3 bases, leaving 10 bases of the junction unmatched. This CDR3 region has 15 residues. The germline V gene has CDR1 LNHDA and CDR2 SQIVND (reference sequence). The CDR3 DNA follows: TGTGCCAGTAGTATCCCCAGCGGGATAACCGACGAGCAGTACTTC. It encodes CASSIPSGITDEQYF.

This chain links TRBV6-1 with TRBJ2-7, with D hard to call. With 0 bases removed from V and 0 bases from J, the gap between germline ends came to 6 bases. The CDR3 contains 14 residues. Germline CDR1 MNHNS, CDR2 SASEGT. In DNA, the CDR3 is TGTGCCAGCAGTGAAGCCCAGTCCTCCTACGAGCAGTACTTC. Its translation: CASSEAQSSYEQYF.